The 24 T cell receptor beta chains in this list originate from one sample, sequenced in a study of blood T cells in healthy people across ages (dated by TCRdb to about 2015). Libraries were made using 5' RACE. Sequenced using an Illumina HiSeq 2500. A second PCR of 7 to 11 cycles was performed with a sample-barcoded 5' primer and a J-beta primer mix. TCRdb reran the public reads through fastp at Q25 and MiXCR, keeping productive beta chains. Records with the same CDR3 protein are collapsed into one entry carrying the most frequent genes and DNA. The sample has 1.5 million to 1.9 million distinct CDR3 sequences on record, roughly 43% of them singletons. The ten biggest clones cover 4% of the sample. Source material: blood. The source of these receptors is a woman aged 18-29 years in good health.

The genes are TRBV13 and TRBJ2-1, with D unclear. TRBJ2-7 matches the DNA end more closely, so the J call is doubtful. The CDR3 contains 16 residues. The germline V gene has CDR1 PRHDT and CDR2 FYEKMQ (reference sequence). This CDR3 is CASSLGPLGSYNEQYF. The CDR3 DNA follows: TGTGCCAGCAGCTTAGGGCCACTGGGATCCTACAATGAGCAGTACTTC.

V gene TRBV28 combines with J gene TRBJ2-7; tentatively, D is TRBD2 (6 bases). This CDR3 comprises 14 residues. CDR1 and CDR2 (germline): MDHEN, SYDVKM. Trimming cost V 6 bases and J 5 bases, with 17 bases left between them. The DNA of the CDR3 is TGTGCCAGCAGAGCCCCCGGGGGTATCAACGAGCAGTACTTC. Amino acid sequence: CASRAPGGINEQYF.

This rearrangement joins TRBV6-5 to TRBJ2-2; D is uncertain. Trimming removed 6 bases from V and 0 bases from J, with 11 bases in between. The CDR3 has 15 amino acids. Germline values: CDR1 MNHEY, CDR2 SVGAGI. The chain's CDR3 is CASRRTESNTGELFF. In DNA form, the CDR3 reads TGTGCCAGCAGAAGAACCGAATCGAACACCGGGGAGCTGTTTTTT.

This clonotype was counted only a few times. The V call is TRBV9, the J call TRBJ2-7; 8 bases match TRBD2. The CDR3 sequence is 16 residues long. Germline loops: CDR1 SGDLS, CDR2 YYNGEE. J gave up 2 bases and V 0 bases, and 7 bases lay outside the gene matches. CDR3 in amino acids: CASSVGRTSNPYEQYF. For the CDR3, the DNA is TGTGCCAGCAGCGTAGGTAGGACTAGCAACCCCTACGAGCAGTACTTC.

CDR3 sequence reads: CASSFRGPLAKNIQYF. The DNA of the CDR3 is TGTGCCAGCAGTTTTAGGGGGCCCTTAGCCAAAAACATTCAGTACTTC. This chain connects TRBV12-3 or TRBV12-4 to TRBJ2-4, with 7 bases matching TRBD1. The CDR3 runs 16 residues. After removal of 3 bases from V and 0 bases from J, the junction contained 5 bases not matched to a gene.

The table lists this clonotype with a few counts. J is TRBJ2-1 and V is TRBV4-1; D unresolved. The CDR3 is made up of 12 amino acids. Germline V gene lookup returns CDR1 MGHRA and CDR2 YSYEKL. Deletions cut 1 base from V and 6 bases from J, with 4 bases between. DNA for the CDR3: TGCGCCAGCAGCCAAGTGGTCAATGAGCAGTTCTTC. Protein: CASSQVVNEQFF.

The rearrangement uses TRBV27 and TRBJ2-4; a possible D gene is TRBD2 (6 bases). The last part of the DNA fits TRBJ2-7 better; the J call may be wrong. The CDR3 has 17 residues. Germline CDR1 and CDR2: MNHEY and SMNVEV (reference sequence). Here the CDR3 DNA reads TGTGCCAGCAGGCCGAACCTTCTGGGACTCGTGGCCTACGAGCAGTACTTC. This codes for CASRPNLLGLVAYEQYF.

This clonotype was seen a few times. The CDR3 nucleotides are TGTGCCAGCCGGGAAGGGAGGGAGACCCAGTTCTTC. Encoded protein: CASREGRETQFF. The J gene is TRBJ2-1, the V gene TRBV12-3 or TRBV12-4, with 7 nucleotides matching TRBD2. The CDR3 sequence is 12 residues long. V shed 8 bases, J shed 13 bases, and the junction held 11 bases outside the gene matches.

V usage is TRBV25-1 and J usage is TRBJ2-1, with D perhaps assigned TRBD1 or TRBD2 (5 bases each). Germline lookup yields CDR1 MGHDK and CDR2 SYGVNS. CDR3 length equals 13 residues. V lost 8 bases and J lost 4, with 12 bases in between. CDR3 DNA sequence: TGTGCCAGCCAGGGAGTGGTGTACAATGAGCAGTTCTTC. Protein: CASQGVVYNEQFF.

This clonotype was observed at least ten times. One end of the junction is discordant with germline, which a read error may explain. The chain joins TRBV4-1 to TRBJ2-7; the match to TRBD2 covers 14 bases. The CDR3 length is 15 residues. CDR1 and CDR2 (germline): MGHRA, YSYEKL. The CDR3 DNA reads as TGTGCCAGCAGCCCGGGACTAGCGGGGGTCTACGAGCAGTACTTC. Encoded protein: CASSPGLAGVYEQYF.

This clonotype was found a few times. V gene TRBV20-1 combines with J gene TRBJ2-3; D uncertain. Looked up from germline, CDR1 is DFQATT and CDR2 is SNEGSKA (reference sequence). The CDR3 runs 15 residues. V lost 0 bases to trimming and J lost 0 bases, with 10 bases between them. The CDR3 region has the DNA TGCAGTGCTAGAGATCCGAGGATTAGCACAGATACGCAGTATTTT. This gives the protein CSARDPRISTDTQYF.

The J gene is TRBJ2-1, the V gene TRBV9; no firm D call. Looked up from germline, CDR1 is SGDLS and CDR2 is YYNGEE. The length of the CDR3 is 13 residues. V lost 2 bases and J lost 7, with 10 bases in between. Written as DNA, the CDR3 is TGTGCCAGCAGCGTGTTACTCTCAAATGAGCAGTTCTTC. Its protein is CASSVLLSNEQFF.

This clonotype occurred once. The V gene is TRBV6-1, the J gene TRBJ1-5, with D possibly TRBD1 on 5 matching bases. CDR1 is MNHNS, CDR2 SASEGT, per germline. V was pared by 1 base and J by 2 bases, with 9 bases between. This CDR3 has 15 amino acids. The CDR3 DNA reads as TGTGCCAGCAGTGAAGAGGGGCGTGGCAATCAGCCCCAGCATTTT. Translated: CASSEEGRGNQPQHF.

The rearrangement joins TRBV27 to TRBJ2-7, with D maybe TRBD1 (6 bases). This CDR3 region has 13 residues. V lost 4 bases, J lost 6 bases, and 13 bases lay in between. CDR1 is MNHEY and CDR2 is SMNVEV in the germline V gene (reference sequence). The CDR3 DNA follows: TGTGCCAGCAGTTCGCAGGGGATGGGCGAGCAGTACTTC. Translation: CASSSQGMGEQYF.

The chain combines TRBV20-1 with TRBJ2-7; the match to TRBD2 covers 11 bases. The germline gives CDR1 DFQATT, CDR2 SNEGSKA (reference sequence). The V gene end was trimmed by 4 bases and the J gene end by 3 bases; junction bases not matched to a gene: 17. The CDR3 has 18 amino acids. In nucleotides, the CDR3 is TGCAGTGCTACTCGCCCACCGGGACTAGCGGAGAGGCTCTACGAGCAGTACTTC. Translating gives CSATRPPGLAERLYEQYF.

The chain is built from TRBV7-9 and TRBJ2-7; D is uncertain. V lost 2 bases to trimming and J lost 3 bases, with 11 bases between them. CDR3 size: 14 residues. Germline V gene sequence: CDR1 SEHNR, CDR2 FQNEAQ (reference sequence). Here the CDR3 DNA reads TGTGCCAGCAGCTTAAGCCGCGAGCGCTACGAGCAGTACTTC. Amino acid sequence: CASSLSRERYEQYF.

The rearrangement joins TRBV7-2 to TRBJ2-1; maybe TRBD1 (6 bases). Germline lookup yields CDR1 SGHTA and CDR2 FQGNSA. Trimming cost V 1 base and J 10 bases, with 17 bases left between them. The CDR3 extends over 15 amino acids. The CDR3: CASSLDGGRGQEQFF. Here the CDR3 DNA reads TGTGCCAGCAGCTTAGATGGCGGCAGGGGTCAAGAGCAGTTCTTC.

This clonotype was recorded at least ten times. This chain joins TRBV7-2 and TRBJ2-7, with a possible D match to TRBD1 (5 bases). Germline V gene sequence: CDR1 SGHTA, CDR2 FQGNSA. The CDR3 spans 14 residues. The V end was cut by 5 bases, the J end by 3 bases, with 14 bases between. The CDR3 region has the DNA TGTGCCAGCAGCCCTCGCTGGGGCCTCTACGAGCAGTACTTC. As protein: CASSPRWGLYEQYF. The full variable domain, completed using reference TRBV7-2 and TRBJ2-7, is GAGVSQSPSNKVTEKGKDVELRCDPISGHTALYWYRQSLGQGLEFLIYFQGNSAPDKSGLPSDRFSAERTGGSVSTLTIQRTQQEDSAVYLCASSPRWGLYEQYFGPGTRLTVT.

This clonotype came up many times. This chain uses TRBV29-1 with TRBJ2-7, with D perhaps TRBD2 (6 bases). The germline V gene has CDR1 SQVTM and CDR2 ANQGSEA. The CDR3 spans 13 residues. Trimming stripped 5 bases from V and 3 bases from J, with 14 bases between. The CDR3 DNA sequence: TGCAGCGTTTCCGGGACTGGCGACTACGAGCAGTACTTC. Its translation: CSVSGTGDYEQYF.

This clonotype was observed a handful of times. V gene TRBV12-5 combines with J gene TRBJ1-5; D is unclear. Germline CDR1 is LGHNT and CDR2 is FRNRAP. The CDR3 loop spans 13 amino acids. V was clipped by 2 bases and J by 4 bases, with 6 bases between them. The CDR3 DNA sequence: TGTGCTAGTGGTTTGAAGGCAAATCAGCCCCAGCATTTT. Translating gives CASGLKANQPQHF.

The rearrangement links TRBV6-1 to TRBJ2-1; 9 positions match TRBD2. J lost 7 bases, V lost 2 bases, and 9 bases had no gene match. The germline V gene has CDR1 MNHNS and CDR2 SASEGT. The length of the CDR3 is 16 residues. CDR3 coding DNA: TGTGCCAGCAGTGAACGGGCTAGCGGGGTCCGGAATGAGCAGTTCTTC. Residues: CASSERASGVRNEQFF.

The chain employs TRBV20-1 and TRBJ1-1, with D uncertain. The germline V gene has CDR1 DFQATT and CDR2 SNEGSKA (reference sequence). The V end lost 3 bases, the J end lost 3 bases, and 11 bases lay between the germline ends. This CDR3 comprises 13 residues. Written as DNA, the CDR3 is TGCAGTGCTAGGGCGCAGGTCGACACTGAAGCTTTCTTT. This codes for CSARAQVDTEAFF.

This rearrangement joins TRBV12-3 or TRBV12-4 to TRBJ2-1, with D hard to call. The CDR3 runs 13 residues. V was cut by 7 bases and J by 6 bases, with 13 bases left in between. CDR3 sequence: CASNYDWINEQFF. The CDR3 DNA reads as TGTGCCAGCAATTATGACTGGATCAATGAGCAGTTCTTC.

This clonotype was picked up one time. V is TRBV20-1 and J is TRBJ2-7, with TRBD2 matching 13 bases. With 1 base clipped from V and 4 bases from J, the junction kept 7 bases outside the gene matches. The CDR3 sequence is 16 residues long. Germline CDR1 is DFQATT and CDR2 is SNEGSKA (reference sequence). CDR3 nucleotide sequence: TGCAGTGCTAGAGTCCTCCGACTAGCGGGGGGTTACGAGCAGTACTTC. Translated: CSARVLRLAGGYEQYF.